These T cell receptor beta chains were read from a single sample in a study of human T cells and chemical hapten exposure. TCRdb processed the RACE reads anew with MiXCR; each CDR3 protein has one entry. The data show just over 350,000 distinct CDR3 sequences, about 6% seen once. Sequencing was performed on whole blood, taken in connection with sensitization to the hapten diphenylcyclopropenone (DPC). The receptors were gathered from a woman between 18 and 30 years old with alopecia areata. Some clones in this sample may be carry-over from other donors' samples. The conserved cysteine and the conserved F or W are not part of the CDR3 here. The order of the fields is CDR3 protein, CDR3 length, D gene, J gene, V gene. D genes are given only for firm matches.

CDR3aa: ASSFGVGNIQY
len: 11
d_gene: .
j_gene: TRBJ2-4
v_gene: TRBV12-3/TRBV12-4

CDR3aa: ASSLNGNTIY
len: 10
d_gene: .
j_gene: TRBJ1-3
v_gene: TRBV7-6

CDR3aa: ASSFKQGDMNEQF
len: 13
d_gene: TRBD1
j_gene: TRBJ2-1
v_gene: TRBV11-3

CDR3aa: ASSHGTGQGNTDTQY
len: 15
d_gene: .
j_gene: TRBJ2-3
v_gene: TRBV4-2

CDR3aa: ASSWGQGYEQY
len: 11
d_gene: TRBD1
j_gene: TRBJ2-7
v_gene: TRBV13

CDR3aa: SALTSGGADTQY
len: 12
d_gene: TRBD2
j_gene: TRBJ2-3
v_gene: TRBV20-1

CDR3aa: ASSLAGGHTEAF
len: 12
d_gene: .
j_gene: TRBJ1-1
v_gene: TRBV7-8

CDR3aa: ASSLQEDQPQH
len: 11
d_gene: .
j_gene: TRBJ1-5
v_gene: TRBV12-3/TRBV12-4

CDR3aa: ASSQVGFQGESPLH
len: 14
d_gene: TRBD1
j_gene: TRBJ1-6
v_gene: TRBV4-2

CDR3aa: ASSQERGSSYEQY
len: 13
d_gene: .
j_gene: TRBJ2-7
v_gene: TRBV4-3

CDR3aa: ASAGGPTGELF
len: 11
d_gene: .
j_gene: TRBJ2-2
v_gene: TRBV2

CDR3aa: ASSSIRRQGSTDTQY
len: 15
d_gene: .
j_gene: TRBJ2-3
v_gene: TRBV5-1

CDR3aa: ASSKPRTDWGTDTQY
len: 15
d_gene: .
j_gene: TRBJ2-3
v_gene: TRBV6-2/TRBV6-3

CDR3aa: ASSLDRSRGYT
len: 11
d_gene: .
j_gene: TRBJ1-2
v_gene: TRBV3-1

CDR3aa: ASSKRIQGTTTLEAF
len: 15
d_gene: .
j_gene: TRBJ1-1
v_gene: TRBV21-1

CDR3aa: SAGDRDVGYT
len: 10
d_gene: TRBD1
j_gene: TRBJ1-2
v_gene: TRBV29-1

CDR3aa: ASSPVPFTGLYNSPLH
len: 16
d_gene: .
j_gene: TRBJ1-6
v_gene: TRBV11-2

CDR3aa: ASSLAGTFTDTQY
len: 13
d_gene: .
j_gene: TRBJ2-3
v_gene: TRBV7-2

CDR3aa: ASSYAGTGGDEQF
len: 13
d_gene: TRBD1
j_gene: TRBJ2-1
v_gene: TRBV6-6

CDR3aa: ASSGPDQNTEAF
len: 12
d_gene: .
j_gene: TRBJ1-1
v_gene: TRBV5-1

CDR3aa: ASSKRAGQGWNTIY
len: 14
d_gene: TRBD1
j_gene: TRBJ1-3
v_gene: TRBV7-8

CDR3aa: ASSPDGWQPQH
len: 11
d_gene: .
j_gene: TRBJ1-5
v_gene: TRBV11-2

CDR3aa: ASSLGLARADTQY
len: 13
d_gene: TRBD2
j_gene: TRBJ2-3
v_gene: TRBV5-6

CDR3aa: AISEAGTGGYEQY
len: 13
d_gene: TRBD1
j_gene: TRBJ2-7
v_gene: TRBV10-3

CDR3aa: ASSLGTGGPQETQY
len: 14
d_gene: TRBD1
j_gene: TRBJ2-5
v_gene: TRBV13

CDR3aa: ASSVGPYSNQPQH
len: 13
d_gene: .
j_gene: TRBJ1-5
v_gene: TRBV7-2

CDR3aa: ASSLSGIQETQY
len: 12
d_gene: .
j_gene: TRBJ2-5
v_gene: TRBV7-2

CDR3aa: ASSLFMGSYGYT
len: 12
d_gene: .
j_gene: TRBJ1-2
v_gene: TRBV5-1

CDR3aa: ASSLVGGAEQY
len: 11
d_gene: .
j_gene: TRBJ2-3
v_gene: TRBV7-2

CDR3aa: ASSLRSRGSPNEKLF
len: 15
d_gene: .
j_gene: TRBJ1-4
v_gene: TRBV7-2

CDR3aa: ASSSPGILFEKLF
len: 13
d_gene: .
j_gene: TRBJ1-4
v_gene: TRBV7-9

CDR3aa: ASTLGLVPRTEAF
len: 13
d_gene: .
j_gene: TRBJ1-1
v_gene: TRBV5-8

CDR3aa: ASSGQGSEAF
len: 10
d_gene: TRBD1
j_gene: TRBJ1-1
v_gene: TRBV6-2/TRBV6-3

CDR3aa: ASSLKTVGYPPNEKLF
len: 16
d_gene: .
j_gene: TRBJ1-4
v_gene: TRBV2

CDR3aa: ASKTSRTGLAF
len: 11
d_gene: TRBD1
j_gene: TRBJ1-1
v_gene: TRBV12-3/TRBV12-4

CDR3aa: ASSRPGQPINEQF
len: 13
d_gene: .
j_gene: TRBJ2-1
v_gene: TRBV28

CDR3aa: ASSLGLAGETQY
len: 12
d_gene: .
j_gene: TRBJ2-5
v_gene: TRBV7-2

CDR3aa: ASSLVAGQGLREQY
len: 14
d_gene: TRBD1
j_gene: TRBJ2-7
v_gene: TRBV11-2

CDR3aa: ASSLGTLSSYEQY
len: 13
d_gene: .
j_gene: TRBJ2-7
v_gene: TRBV7-6

CDR3aa: ASGRSNQPQH
len: 10
d_gene: .
j_gene: TRBJ1-5
v_gene: TRBV6-6

CDR3aa: SASPSRDQPQH
len: 11
d_gene: .
j_gene: TRBJ1-5
v_gene: TRBV20-1

CDR3aa: ASSLRQGSYNSPLH
len: 14
d_gene: .
j_gene: TRBJ1-6
v_gene: TRBV7-2

CDR3aa: ASSEEKRDTEAF
len: 12
d_gene: .
j_gene: TRBJ1-1
v_gene: TRBV6-1

CDR3aa: ASSYGTGSLDGYT
len: 13
d_gene: TRBD1
j_gene: TRBJ1-2
v_gene: TRBV6-2/TRBV6-3